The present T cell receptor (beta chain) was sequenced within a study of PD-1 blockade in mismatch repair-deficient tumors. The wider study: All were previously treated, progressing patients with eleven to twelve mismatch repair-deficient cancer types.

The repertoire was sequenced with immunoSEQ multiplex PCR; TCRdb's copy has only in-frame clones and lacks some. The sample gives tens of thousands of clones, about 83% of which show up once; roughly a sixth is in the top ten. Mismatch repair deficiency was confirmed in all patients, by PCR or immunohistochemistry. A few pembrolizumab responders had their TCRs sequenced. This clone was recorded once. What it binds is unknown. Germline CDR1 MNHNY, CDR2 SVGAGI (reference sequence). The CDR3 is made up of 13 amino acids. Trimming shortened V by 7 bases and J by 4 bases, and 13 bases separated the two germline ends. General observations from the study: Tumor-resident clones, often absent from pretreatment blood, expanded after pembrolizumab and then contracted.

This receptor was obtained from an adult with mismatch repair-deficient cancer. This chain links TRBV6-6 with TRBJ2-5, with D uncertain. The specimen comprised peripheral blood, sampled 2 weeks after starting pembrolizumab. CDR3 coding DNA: TGTGCCAGCAACCCCTACGGGTCAGAGACCCAGTACTTC. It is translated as CASNPYGSETQYF.